These T cell receptor beta chains were read from a single sample in a study of CD8+ T cells in alopecia areata. Clones were read by immunoSEQ multiplex PCR, and TCRdb kept only the in-frame ones, dropping some. The sample gives approximately 150,000 clones, about half of which show up once; 0.95% to 1% is in the top ten. Sequencing used CD4+ T cells sorted from blood, obtained at week 0. Receptor source: a human donor with alopecia areata. CDR3s include the opening cysteine and the closing phenylalanine or tryptophan. Fields, in order: CDR3 DNA, CDR3 protein, clone size, D gene, J gene, V gene. The D gene is left open where the match is weak. Clone size is stated in some rows and not others, as once, few, many or a class when expanded.

CDR3 DNA: TGCGCCAGCGGGTTCGAGGAGAACTTCACTAGCGGGGAAGAGACCCAGTACTTC
CDR3 protein: CASGFEENFTSGEETQYF
clone size: once
D gene: TRBD2
J gene: TRBJ2-5
V gene: TRBV23-1

CDR3 DNA: TGTGCCAGCAGTTACCCCGGCGGTGCCTACGAGCAGTACTTC
CDR3 protein: CASSYPGGAYEQYF
clone size: NA
D gene: NA
J gene: TRBJ2-7
V gene: TRBV6-6

CDR3 DNA: TGCGCCAGCAGCTTGGAAGGGGGGAGCAATCAGCCCCAGCATTTT
CDR3 protein: CASSLEGGSNQPQHF
clone size: once
D gene: NA
J gene: TRBJ1-5
V gene: TRBV5-1

CDR3 DNA: TGCAGCGTTGGCGGCGCCGGGGAGCTGTTTTTT
CDR3 protein: CSVGGAGELFF
clone size: NA
D gene: NA
J gene: TRBJ2-2
V gene: TRBV29-1

CDR3 DNA: TGCAGCGTTGAGAAGGAGGGGGGGCCGAACACTGAAGCTTTCTTT
CDR3 protein: CSVEKEGGPNTEAFF
clone size: few
D gene: NA
J gene: TRBJ1-1
V gene: TRBV29-1

CDR3 DNA: TGTGCCAGCAGCAACTACAGGGGGTCTGGAAACACCATATATTTT
CDR3 protein: CASSNYRGSGNTIYF
clone size: NA
D gene: TRBD1
J gene: TRBJ1-3
V gene: TRBV9

CDR3 DNA: TGTGCCTGGAGTGGTGCCGGGGACGGAGGGGGTGAAAAACTGTTTTTT
CDR3 protein: CAWSGAGDGGGEKLFF
clone size: NA
D gene: NA
J gene: TRBJ1-4
V gene: TRBV30

CDR3 DNA: TGTGCCACCAGCAGTCAGGGGAGGACCCGCAGGGGGGCAGATACGCAGTATTTT
CDR3 protein: CATSSQGRTRRGADTQYF
clone size: NA
D gene: NA
J gene: TRBJ2-3
V gene: TRBV15

CDR3 DNA: TGTGCCATCAGTGAGCCACAACAGGGGGCACGCTACACCTTC
CDR3 protein: CAISEPQQGARYTF
clone size: NA
D gene: TRBD1
J gene: TRBJ1-2
V gene: TRBV10-3

CDR3 DNA: TGCAGCGTTGAAAGGCCAGGCCACAATGAGCAGTTCTTC
CDR3 protein: CSVERPGHNEQFF
clone size: NA
D gene: NA
J gene: TRBJ2-1
V gene: TRBV29-1

CDR3 DNA: TGTGCCATCACACCAGAGATGAACACTGAAGCTTTCTTT
CDR3 protein: CAITPEMNTEAFF
clone size: NA
D gene: NA
J gene: TRBJ1-1
V gene: TRBV10-3

CDR3 DNA: TGTGCCAGCAGCCAAGAAGTTAGCGGGAGGAATACGCAGTATTTT
CDR3 protein: CASSQEVSGRNTQYF
clone size: NA
D gene: TRBD2
J gene: TRBJ2-3
V gene: TRBV4-2

CDR3 DNA: TGTGCCAGCACTGAACTCCAGGGCTCCTACAATGAGCAGTTCTTC
CDR3 protein: CASTELQGSYNEQFF
clone size: NA
D gene: NA
J gene: TRBJ2-1
V gene: TRBV7-9

CDR3 DNA: TGTGCCATCAGTGGAAGGGCCCAGGGGAACAATGAGCAGTTCTTC
CDR3 protein: CAISGRAQGNNEQFF
clone size: few
D gene: NA
J gene: TRBJ2-1
V gene: TRBV10-3

CDR3 DNA: TGTGCCGGTGCCCGGACAGGGCGCGGCTACGAGCAGTACTTC
CDR3 protein: CAGARTGRGYEQYF
clone size: NA
D gene: TRBD1
J gene: TRBJ2-7
V gene: TRBV30

CDR3 DNA: TGTGCCAGCAGTTTACCGGAGGGTGAAGCTTTCTTT
CDR3 protein: CASSLPEGEAFF
clone size: few
D gene: NA
J gene: TRBJ1-1
V gene: TRBV27

CDR3 DNA: TGTGCCAGCAGCTTATTCGGGGGGAAGTATGATACGCAGTATTTT
CDR3 protein: CASSLFGGKYDTQYF
clone size: NA
D gene: TRBD2
J gene: TRBJ2-3
V gene: TRBV7-2

CDR3 DNA: TGCAGCGTTGACGGTAGCGGGAGGGCATACTACAATGAGCAGTTCTTC
CDR3 protein: CSVDGSGRAYYNEQFF
clone size: NA
D gene: TRBD2
J gene: TRBJ2-1
V gene: TRBV29-1

CDR3 DNA: TGTGCCAGCAGCATCGGGGCTCCGAACACCGGGGAGCTGTTTTTT
CDR3 protein: CASSIGAPNTGELFF
clone size: NA
D gene: NA
J gene: TRBJ2-2
V gene: TRBV7-2

CDR3 DNA: TGTGCCTGCGGTGACGGGCCAGCGTATGGCTACACCTTC
CDR3 protein: CACGDGPAYGYTF
clone size: NA
D gene: NA
J gene: TRBJ1-2
V gene: TRBV30

CDR3 DNA: TGCAGCGTCGCGGGACAGGGGGCCGGAGAGACCCAGTACTTC
CDR3 protein: CSVAGQGAGETQYF
clone size: NA
D gene: TRBD1
J gene: TRBJ2-5
V gene: TRBV29-1

CDR3 DNA: TGCGCCAGCAGCCAAGAGGCCCACGCCGATTCTAACTATGGCTACACCTTC
CDR3 protein: CASSQEAHADSNYGYTF
clone size: few
D gene: NA
J gene: TRBJ1-2
V gene: TRBV4-1

CDR3 DNA: TGTGCCACCGCACCGGGACAGGACTATGGCTACACCTTC
CDR3 protein: CATAPGQDYGYTF
clone size: NA
D gene: TRBD1
J gene: TRBJ1-2
V gene: TRBV6-1

CDR3 DNA: TGTGCCTGGAGACAGGGGGCTGGGCAGCCCCAGCATTTT
CDR3 protein: CAWRQGAGQPQHF
clone size: NA
D gene: TRBD1
J gene: TRBJ1-5
V gene: TRBV30

CDR3 DNA: TGTGCCAGTAGTTACCAACCAGGGGAAGCTTTCTTT
CDR3 protein: CASSYQPGEAFF
clone size: NA
D gene: NA
J gene: TRBJ1-1
V gene: TRBV19

CDR3 DNA: TGTGCCAGAACCGTAGGGTATGGCTACACCTTC
CDR3 protein: CARTVGYGYTF
clone size: NA
D gene: NA
J gene: TRBJ1-2
V gene: TRBV21-1

CDR3 DNA: TGTGCCAGCAGTTTAGGGGCCGGGACAGATACGCAGTATTTT
CDR3 protein: CASSLGAGTDTQYF
clone size: NA
D gene: NA
J gene: TRBJ2-3
V gene: TRBV28

CDR3 DNA: TGTGCCTGGTCGTCCGGGACAGGGCGCTCTGGGGCCAACGTCCTGACTTTC
CDR3 protein: CAWSSGTGRSGANVLTF
clone size: NA
D gene: TRBD1
J gene: TRBJ2-6
V gene: TRBV30

CDR3 DNA: TGCGCCAGCAGCTTGCGGGAGGGCCCAGACAATGAGCAGTTCTTC
CDR3 protein: CASSLREGPDNEQFF
clone size: NA
D gene: TRBD2
J gene: TRBJ2-1
V gene: TRBV5-1

CDR3 DNA: TGTGCCAGCAGTCGGGCCTTGGGGCAAGAGACCCAGTACTTC
CDR3 protein: CASSRALGQETQYF
clone size: NA
D gene: NA
J gene: TRBJ2-5
V gene: TRBV28

CDR3 DNA: TGTGCCAGTAGTACCCCATCCCAGCGGAGCTCCTACGAGCAGTACTTC
CDR3 protein: CASSTPSQRSSYEQYF
clone size: few
D gene: NA
J gene: TRBJ2-7
V gene: TRBV19

CDR3 DNA: TGTGCCAGCAGCTTAGGGGGACTAACAGATACGCAGTATTTT
CDR3 protein: CASSLGGLTDTQYF
clone size: once
D gene: TRBD2
J gene: TRBJ2-3
V gene: TRBV7-2

CDR3 DNA: TGTGCCAGCAGCTTTAGCAGCGGCGGGGCCCAGCATTTT
CDR3 protein: CASSFSSGGAQHF
clone size: NA
D gene: NA
J gene: TRBJ1-5
V gene: TRBV7-9

CDR3 DNA: TGCAGCGTTGCGGGGACGGGCAATCAGCCCCAGCATTTT
CDR3 protein: CSVAGTGNQPQHF
clone size: NA
D gene: NA
J gene: TRBJ1-5
V gene: TRBV29-1

CDR3 DNA: TGCAGCGTTGAGACAGACATGAACACTGAAGCTTTCTTT
CDR3 protein: CSVETDMNTEAFF
clone size: once
D gene: NA
J gene: TRBJ1-1
V gene: TRBV29-1

CDR3 DNA: TGCGCCAGCAGCTTTCGGACAGCCTCCTACGAGCAGTACTTC
CDR3 protein: CASSFRTASYEQYF
clone size: NA
D gene: NA
J gene: TRBJ2-7
V gene: TRBV5-1

CDR3 DNA: TGCAGCGCTCGGACTAGCGGGAGTATGTATACGCAGTATTTT
CDR3 protein: CSARTSGSMYTQYF
clone size: NA
D gene: TRBD2
J gene: TRBJ2-3
V gene: TRBV29-1

CDR3 DNA: TGCGCCAGCAGCGGAAGGACTAGCGGGAGTTACAATGAGCAGTTCTTC
CDR3 protein: CASSGRTSGSYNEQFF
clone size: NA
D gene: TRBD2
J gene: TRBJ2-1
V gene: TRBV4-1

CDR3 DNA: TGTGCCTGGAGTGTCTCAGGCGGTCAGCCCCAGCATTTT
CDR3 protein: CAWSVSGGQPQHF
clone size: NA
D gene: NA
J gene: TRBJ1-5
V gene: TRBV30

CDR3 DNA: TGCAGCGTCACCTCCCCTAGTACGGGATACAATGAGCAGTTCTTC
CDR3 protein: CSVTSPSTGYNEQFF
clone size: NA
D gene: NA
J gene: TRBJ2-1
V gene: TRBV29-1

CDR3 DNA: TGTGCCAGCAGCTTAGATGGTGACTCGAGCACTGAAGCTTTCTTT
CDR3 protein: CASSLDGDSSTEAFF
clone size: NA
D gene: NA
J gene: TRBJ1-1
V gene: TRBV11-3

CDR3 DNA: TGTGCCTGGGGAGACAGGGTGGGCCAGCCCCAGCATTTT
CDR3 protein: CAWGDRVGQPQHF
clone size: NA
D gene: TRBD1
J gene: TRBJ1-5
V gene: TRBV30

CDR3 DNA: TGTGCCACCAGCAGAATGGAAACCCAGTACTTC
CDR3 protein: CATSRMETQYF
clone size: NA
D gene: NA
J gene: TRBJ2-5
V gene: TRBV15

CDR3 DNA: TGCGCCAGCAGCCAAACGGGACTAGCGGGAGCCTATGAGCAGTTCTTC
CDR3 protein: CASSQTGLAGAYEQFF
clone size: NA
D gene: TRBD2
J gene: TRBJ2-1
V gene: TRBV4-3

CDR3 DNA: TGCAGCGAAAAGAGCACAGATACGCAGTATTTT
CDR3 protein: CSEKSTDTQYF
clone size: NA
D gene: NA
J gene: TRBJ2-3
V gene: TRBV29-1

CDR3 DNA: TGCAGCGCCGAACAGGGTTACGGCTACACCTTC
CDR3 protein: CSAEQGYGYTF
clone size: NA
D gene: NA
J gene: TRBJ1-2
V gene: TRBV29-1

CDR3 DNA: TGCGCCAGCAGCCGCCAGACAGGGGCTGGCACAGATACGCAGTATTTT
CDR3 protein: CASSRQTGAGTDTQYF
clone size: NA
D gene: TRBD1
J gene: TRBJ2-3
V gene: TRBV4-1

CDR3 DNA: TGCAGCGTTGGAATCAGGGGTGGCTACACCTTC
CDR3 protein: CSVGIRGGYTF
clone size: few
D gene: NA
J gene: TRBJ1-2
V gene: TRBV29-1

CDR3 DNA: TGCAGTGCTGGGCGGGGCTACACCTTC
CDR3 protein: CSAGRGYTF
clone size: NA
D gene: NA
J gene: TRBJ1-2
V gene: TRBV20-1

CDR3 DNA: TGTGCCTGGAGTGTAACAGGCTTGGGGGATGGCTACACCTTC
CDR3 protein: CAWSVTGLGDGYTF
clone size: NA
D gene: NA
J gene: TRBJ1-2
V gene: TRBV30

CDR3 DNA: TGCGCCAGCAGCCAGGACCCCCTGGGGGGGCGCAAGGAGACCCAGTACTTC
CDR3 protein: CASSQDPLGGRKETQYF
clone size: few
D gene: NA
J gene: TRBJ2-5
V gene: TRBV4-3

CDR3 DNA: TGTGCCAGCAGTGGGGGTTTGGGCAATCAGCCCCAGCATTTT
CDR3 protein: CASSGGLGNQPQHF
clone size: NA
D gene: NA
J gene: TRBJ1-5
V gene: TRBV2

CDR3 DNA: TGCGCCAGCAGGAGAGAAGAGGGGAGCTCCTACGAGCAGTACTTC
CDR3 protein: CASRREEGSSYEQYF
clone size: few
D gene: NA
J gene: TRBJ2-7
V gene: TRBV5-1

CDR3 DNA: TGTGCCTGGAGTGTACTCAGGGGGACAGATACGCAGTATTTT
CDR3 protein: CAWSVLRGTDTQYF
clone size: NA
D gene: TRBD1
J gene: TRBJ2-3
V gene: TRBV30

CDR3 DNA: TGTGCCACCAGCACTAGGGGGAGCGCTGAGCAGTTCTTC
CDR3 protein: CATSTRGSAEQFF
clone size: NA
D gene: NA
J gene: TRBJ2-1
V gene: TRBV15